These 4 T cell receptor beta chains came from one sample sequenced in a study of T cells in Graves' hyperthyroidism and ophthalmopathy. From RNA transcripts, TCR beta CDR3 regions were amplified. The HTBI set primed first-round TCR CDR3 RT-PCR. TCRdb ran MiXCR on the multiplex PCR reads and lists one entry per CDR3 protein. The sample records 300,000 to 450,000 distinct CDR3 sequences, 15% to 19% being singletons. Sequencing used blood. Receptors were obtained from a woman younger than 30 with Graves' hyperthyroidism that later progressed to Graves' ophthalmopathy.

There are many counts of this clonotype. The chain combines TRBV30 with TRBJ2-1, with D perhaps TRBD1 or TRBD2 (5 bases each). This CDR3 is 12 amino acids long. V lost 0 bases and J lost 8, with 8 bases in between. CDR1 is GTSNPN, CDR2 SVGIG, per germline (reference sequence). In DNA, the CDR3 is TGTGCCTGGAGTGTAAGGGGAGATGAGCAGTTCTTC. Protein product: CAWSVRGDEQFF.

This clonotype appeared many times. The rearrangement joins TRBV24-1 to TRBJ1-1; D unclear. Germline V gives CDR1 KGHDR, CDR2 SFDVKD. The CDR3 is 14 amino acids. V was shortened by 3 bases and J by 1 base, with 8 bases between the two germline ends. CDR3 bases: TGTGCCACCAGTGATGCCGGGCCGAACACTGAAGCTTTCTTT. It translates to CATSDAGPNTEAFF.

This clonotype has a count of ten or more. V is TRBV10-2 and J is TRBJ2-5, with 8 bases lining up with TRBD2. The germline CDR1 and CDR2 sequences are WSHSY and SAAADI. After removal of 4 bases from V and 1 base from J, the junction contained 20 bases not matched to a gene. The length of the CDR3 is 20 residues. CDR3 amino acids: CASSAPTLLDSGSLQETQYF. The CDR3 DNA sequence: TGCGCCAGCAGTGCCCCCACGTTGCTGGACAGCGGGAGCCTCCAAGAGACCCAGTACTTC.

This clonotype was picked up many times. The chain links TRBV28 to TRBJ2-7; 8 bases fit TRBD1. Germline V lookup: CDR1 MDHEN, CDR2 SYDVKM. Trimming removed 6 bases from V and 2 bases from J; junction bases left unmatched: 12. CDR3 size: 16 residues. The DNA of the CDR3 is TGTGCCAGCAGCTACCCCGGACAGGGAACAACCTACGAGCAGTACTTC. This sequence encodes CASSYPGQGTTYEQYF.